The rows below give T cell receptor beta chains drawn from one sample of a study of regulatory T cells in long-lasting Graves disease. TCRdb processed the multiplex PCR reads anew with MiXCR; each CDR3 protein has one entry. The data hold 450,000 to 700,000 distinct CDR3 sequences, with roughly 13% observed a single time. These data were also reused for a study on T cells in Graves' hyperthyroidism and ophthalmopathy.

This sample comprised peripheral blood mononuclear cells (PBMCs), obtained at new diagnosis, from a patient treated with antithyroid drugs. The receptors were gathered from a man in his thirties or forties with Graves disease. CDR3s include the opening cysteine and the closing phenylalanine or tryptophan. A D gene is named only where the DNA matches it firmly. Clone size appears in some rows only: once, few, many, or a class for an expanded clone.

d_call: -; j_call: TRBJ2-5; v_call: TRBV13; clone_size: many; cdr3_aa: CASSLEQASGETQYF; cdr3_nt: TGTGCCAGCAGCTTAGAACAGGCGTCGGGGGAGACCCAGTACTTC
d_call: -; j_call: TRBJ2-7; v_call: TRBV3-1; clone_size: -; cdr3_aa: CASSQEGLLGDEQYF; cdr3_nt: TGTGCCAGCAGCCAAGAAGGATTGCTTGGGGACGAGCAGTACTTC
d_call: -; j_call: TRBJ1-1; v_call: TRBV3-1; clone_size: many; cdr3_aa: CASSQGWADTEAFF; cdr3_nt: TGTGCCAGCAGCCAAGGCTGGGCAGACACTGAAGCTTTCTTT
d_call: -; j_call: TRBJ2-2; v_call: TRBV3-1; clone_size: few; cdr3_aa: CASSQTTTNTGELFF; cdr3_nt: TGTGCCAGCAGCCAGACAACTACGAACACCGGGGAGCTGTTTTTT
d_call: TRBD2; j_call: TRBJ2-7; v_call: TRBV20-1; clone_size: many; cdr3_aa: CSAPGLAEIEQYF; cdr3_nt: TGCAGTGCCCCGGGACTAGCGGAGATCGAGCAGTACTTC
d_call: -; j_call: TRBJ2-5; v_call: TRBV4-1; clone_size: once; cdr3_aa: CASSQDPWGETQYF; cdr3_nt: TGCGCCAGCAGCCAAGATCCTTGGGGAGAGACCCAGTACTTC
d_call: TRBD1; j_call: TRBJ2-3; v_call: TRBV19; clone_size: few; cdr3_aa: CASSSGTGFYF; cdr3_nt: TGTGCCAGTAGTTCCGGGACAGGGTTTTATTTT
d_call: TRBD1; j_call: TRBJ2-7; v_call: TRBV5-1; clone_size: many; cdr3_aa: CASSPHMDRGREQYF; cdr3_nt: TGCGCCAGCAGCCCCCACATGGACAGGGGGCGCGAGCAGTACTTC
d_call: -; j_call: TRBJ2-1; v_call: TRBV15; clone_size: many; cdr3_aa: CATSRTSNEQFF; cdr3_nt: TGTGCCACCAGCAGGACCAGCAATGAGCAGTTCTTC
d_call: TRBD2; j_call: TRBJ2-1; v_call: TRBV27; clone_size: many; cdr3_aa: CASSLSGSMYNEQFF; cdr3_nt: TGTGCCAGCAGTTTAAGCGGGAGTATGTATAATGAGCAGTTCTTC
d_call: -; j_call: TRBJ1-1; v_call: TRBV13; clone_size: -; cdr3_aa: CASSLWSRRNTEAFF; cdr3_nt: TGTGCCAGCAGCTTATGGAGTCGGAGGAACACTGAAGCTTTCTTT
d_call: -; j_call: TRBJ1-5; v_call: TRBV28; clone_size: many; cdr3_aa: CASSLWDSNQPQHF; cdr3_nt: TGTGCCAGCAGTTTGTGGGATAGCAATCAGCCCCAGCATTTT
d_call: -; j_call: TRBJ2-2; v_call: TRBV5-1; clone_size: few; cdr3_aa: CASSLAVGNTGELFF; cdr3_nt: TGCGCCAGCAGCTTGGCCGTTGGGAACACCGGGGAGCTGTTTTTT
d_call: TRBD2; j_call: TRBJ2-7; v_call: TRBV27; clone_size: many; cdr3_aa: CASSLGQGTGLAGPYEQYF; cdr3_nt: TGTGCCAGCAGTTTGGGACAGGGCACGGGACTAGCGGGGCCCTACGAGCAGTACTTC
d_call: TRBD1; j_call: TRBJ1-5; v_call: TRBV27; clone_size: many; cdr3_aa: CASSRGTGNQPQHF; cdr3_nt: TGTGCCAGCAGCCGCGGGACAGGGAATCAGCCCCAGCATTTT
d_call: -; j_call: TRBJ1-2; v_call: TRBV30; clone_size: -; cdr3_aa: CAWSYTGSDYGYTF; cdr3_nt: TGTGCCTGGAGCTACACAGGGAGCGATTATGGCTACACCTTC
d_call: -; j_call: TRBJ2-3; v_call: TRBV20-1; clone_size: -; cdr3_aa: CSARGPSQYF; cdr3_nt: TGCAGTGCTAGAGGACCTTCGCAGTATTTT
d_call: TRBD2; j_call: TRBJ2-1; v_call: TRBV5-1; clone_size: -; cdr3_aa: CASSLRSGTINEQFF; cdr3_nt: TGCGCCAGCAGCCTACGTAGCGGGACGATTAATGAGCAGTTCTTC
d_call: TRBD2; j_call: TRBJ2-7; v_call: TRBV18; clone_size: -; cdr3_aa: CASSLGTSGLPYEQYF; cdr3_nt: TGTGCCAGCTCACTTGGGACTAGCGGGCTTCCCTACGAGCAGTACTTC
d_call: TRBD1; j_call: TRBJ1-1; v_call: TRBV27; clone_size: many; cdr3_aa: CASRYDRGTEAFF; cdr3_nt: TGTGCCAGCAGATATGACAGGGGCACTGAAGCTTTCTTT
d_call: TRBD2; j_call: TRBJ2-5; v_call: TRBV20-1; clone_size: many; cdr3_aa: CSVPRGGGGMETQYF; cdr3_nt: TGCAGTGTCCCCCGGGGGGGCGGCGGTATGGAGACCCAGTACTTC
d_call: -; j_call: TRBJ2-7; v_call: TRBV3-1; clone_size: few; cdr3_aa: CASSHRTVTYEQYF; cdr3_nt: TGTGCCAGCAGCCATAGGACAGTCACCTACGAGCAGTACTTC
d_call: -; j_call: TRBJ1-1; v_call: TRBV27; clone_size: once; cdr3_aa: CASPPGDTNTEAFF; cdr3_nt: TGTGCCAGTCCACCAGGTGACACGAACACTGAAGCTTTCTTT
d_call: TRBD2; j_call: TRBJ2-7; v_call: TRBV19; clone_size: once; cdr3_aa: CASSAGVGGAYEQYF; cdr3_nt: TGTGCCAGTAGCGCTGGAGTCGGGGGGGCCTACGAGCAGTACTTC
d_call: -; j_call: TRBJ2-4; v_call: TRBV28; clone_size: many; cdr3_aa: CASSLYRGAPKNIQYF; cdr3_nt: TGTGCCAGCAGTTTATATCGGGGGGCCCCCAAAAACATTCAGTACTTC
d_call: TRBD1; j_call: TRBJ1-2; v_call: TRBV27; clone_size: many; cdr3_aa: CASSSDRAYGYTF; cdr3_nt: TGTGCCAGCAGCTCAGACAGGGCCTATGGCTACACCTTC
d_call: TRBD1; j_call: TRBJ2-7; v_call: TRBV13; clone_size: many; cdr3_aa: CASSLYRQGPHEQYF; cdr3_nt: TGTGCCAGCAGCTTGTATAGACAGGGGCCCCACGAGCAGTACTTC
d_call: TRBD1; j_call: TRBJ1-5; v_call: TRBV27; clone_size: few; cdr3_aa: CASSPGQGAGNQPQHF; cdr3_nt: TGTGCCAGCAGTCCCGGACAGGGGGCCGGCAATCAGCCCCAGCATTTT
d_call: TRBD2; j_call: TRBJ2-1; v_call: TRBV29-1; clone_size: -; cdr3_aa: CSGLLAGANEQFF; cdr3_nt: TGCAGCGGCCTACTAGCGGGTGCCAATGAGCAGTTCTTC
d_call: TRBD1; j_call: TRBJ2-7; v_call: TRBV10-3; clone_size: many; cdr3_aa: CAISDGEGQGPHEQYF; cdr3_nt: TGTGCCATCAGTGATGGGGAGGGACAGGGGCCCCACGAGCAGTACTTC
d_call: TRBD2; j_call: TRBJ2-1; v_call: TRBV12-3/TRBV12-4; clone_size: many; cdr3_aa: CASSSAGRQEQLF; cdr3_nt: TGTGCCAGCAGTTCAGCGGGGCGGCAGGAGCAGCTCTTC
d_call: -; j_call: TRBJ1-4; v_call: TRBV11-3; clone_size: -; cdr3_aa: CASSVGSNEKLFF; cdr3_nt: TGTGCCAGCAGCGTGGGGAGTAATGAAAAACTGTTTTTT
d_call: TRBD2; j_call: TRBJ2-2; v_call: TRBV7-2; clone_size: many; cdr3_aa: CASSLATSANTGELFF; cdr3_nt: TGTGCCAGCAGCTTGGCGACTAGCGCTAACACCGGGGAGCTGTTTTTT